The 10 T cell receptor beta chains below all came from one sample that was sequenced in a study of blood T cell repertoires in COVID-19. Using immunoSEQ multiplex PCR, the repertoire was profiled, and TCRdb retains in-frame clones only, with some absent. This table has 150,000 to 200,000 clones, about 86% appearing once. The sample consisted of peripheral blood. The receptors here all came from a woman older than 75 with acute or convalescent COVID-19.

V gene TRBV7-3 combines with J gene TRBJ1-6; 8 bases align to TRBD1. The CDR3 has 14 amino acids. Germline V gene lookup returns CDR1 SGHTA and CDR2 FQGTGA. Germline trimming cut 5 bases from V and 10 bases from J; bases unmatched to any gene: 7. CDR3 nucleotide sequence: TGTGCCAGCAGCGAAACAGGGGGTAACTCACCCCTCCACTTT. It yields the protein CASSETGGNSPLHF.

The chain has TRBV29-1 and TRBJ2-3; possible D gene TRBD2, 5 bases. Trimming left V 8 bases short and J 7 bases short, with 13 bases between. Germline assignment: CDR1 SQVTM and CDR2 ANQGSEA. The CDR3 covers 11 residues. The CDR3 loop is CSLADSHTQYF. The DNA for the CDR3 is TGCAGCTTGGCGGACTCACATACGCAGTATTTT.

The V gene is TRBV5-6, the J gene TRBJ2-2; TRBD2 aligns across 7 bases. This CDR3 spans 18 amino acids. Germline-derived CDR1 and CDR2 are SGHDT and YYEEEE. V trimming: 0 bases; J trimming: 6 bases; junction bases outside the gene matches: 14. CDR3 in amino acids: CASSLDSEAGFFPGELFF. In DNA, the CDR3 is TGTGCCAGCAGCTTGGACTCTGAAGCGGGGTTCTTTCCCGGGGAGCTGTTTTTT.

The chain uses TRBV5-1 and TRBJ1-6; 7 nucleotides agree with TRBD1. V gave up 4 bases and J gave up 8 bases; unmatched junction bases: 12. The CDR3 sequence is 16 residues long. The V gene's germline CDR1 is SGHRS and CDR2 YFSETQ. The CDR3 protein is CASSETTGTAYSPLHF. CDR3 in DNA: TGCGCCAGCAGCGAAACGACCGGGACAGCCTATTCACCCCTCCACTTT.

The chain has TRBV5-1 and TRBJ1-3; TRBD1 aligns across 12 bases. The CDR3 covers 18 residues. Germline lookup yields CDR1 SGHRS and CDR2 YFSETQ. V shed 0 bases, J shed 0 bases, and the junction held 4 bases outside the gene matches. CDR3 in DNA: TGCGCCAGCAGCTTGGCGGGACAGGGGGCCCCCTCTGGAAACACCATATATTTT. It codes for CASSLAGQGAPSGNTIYF.

The chain uses TRBV5-1 and TRBJ2-3; D is possibly TRBD1 (6 bases). The V and J ends lost 2 bases and 4 bases respectively, with 14 bases between them. CDR3 size: 15 residues. Per the germline V gene, CDR1 is SGHRS and CDR2 is YFSETQ. The CDR3 protein is CASSLLQGAADTQYF. DNA for the CDR3: TGCGCCAGCAGCTTACTACAGGGTGCGGCAGATACGCAGTATTTT.

The DNA of the CDR3 is TGTGCCAGCATCTTAGGGGGGAACACTGAAGCTTTCTTT. Translation gives CASILGGNTEAFF. The rearrangement links TRBV12-3 or TRBV12-4 to TRBJ1-1; TRBD1 might be the D (6 bases). Trimming stripped 7 bases from V and 1 base from J, with 10 bases between. The CDR3 totals 13 residues.

The chain employs TRBV5-1 and TRBJ2-3; 7 bases align to TRBD1. CDR1 is SGHRS, CDR2 YFSETQ, per germline. The CDR3 is 15 residues long. The junction had 8 bases not matched to a gene; V was cut back by 4 bases and J by 3 bases. CDR3 region: CASSHIPGQTDTQYF. The CDR3 nucleotides are TGCGCCAGCAGCCACATCCCGGGACAGACAGATACGCAGTATTTT.

This clone was detected once. The V gene is TRBV5-4, the J gene TRBJ2-3, with 12 bases lining up with TRBD2. The CDR3 covers 16 residues. The ends lost 2 bases at V and 2 bases at J; junction bases unmatched: 3. The V gene's germline CDR1 is SGHNT and CDR2 YYREEE (reference sequence). The CDR3 DNA reads as TGTGCCAGCAGCTTAAGGACTAGCGGGAACACAGATACGCAGTATTTT. The encoded protein is CASSLRTSGNTDTQYF.

The chain joins TRBV28 to TRBJ2-1, with 9 bases aligning to TRBD2. V dropped 7 bases and J dropped 6; count of bases not matched to a gene: 7. The V gene's germline CDR1 is MDHEN and CDR2 SYDVKM. The CDR3 runs 14 residues. In nucleotides, the CDR3 is TGTGCCAGCATTAGCGGGAGAAGGACCAATGAGCAGTTCTTC. Residues: CASISGRRTNEQFF.